The clone carrying this TCR beta chain was detected only a few times. Alongside a J-beta primer mix, a sample-barcoded 5' primer served in a second PCR lasting roughly 7 to 11 cycles. From the 5' RACE reads, TCRdb called clonotypes with MiXCR, one entry per CDR3 protein. The sample includes around 990,000 distinct CDR3 sequences, approximately 26% of them seen just once. These data come from a study of blood T cells in healthy people across ages. The donors, all healthy, were Caucasians living in Russia, aged about 6 to 100. CDR1 and CDR2 (germline): SEHNR, FQNEAQ (reference sequence). This CDR3 comprises 11 residues. The V gene lost 2 bases and the J gene lost 7 bases, with 6 bases spanning the gap. The data were also submitted as part of a second study, on T cells of mothers and their children. That report adds: Donors comprised three healthy Caucasian mothers plus their six children. Over 8.5 million TCR beta CDR3 reads were obtained from each mother, and several million from each child.

The chain carries TRBV7-9 and TRBJ2-7; TRBD1 might be the D (5 bases). The receptor comes from a girl aged 2 to 9 in good health. Material: blood. CDR3 residues: CASSLKGEQYF. In nucleotides, the CDR3 is TGTGCCAGCAGCTTAAAGGGGGAGCAGTACTTC.